This T cell receptor (beta chain) was retrieved from a study of blood T cell repertoires in COVID-19. The germline V gene has CDR1 LNHDA and CDR2 SQIVND (reference sequence). V dropped 3 bases and J dropped 2 bases, with 9 bases sitting between them. This CDR3 spans 14 amino acids. Those enrolled in Seattle joined during active infection and were followed longitudinally afterward. Methods used by the authors: Scientists estimated how many nucleated cells there were by amplifying reference gene primers. Produced via immunoSEQ multiplex PCR; TCRdb's table is partial and in-frame only. V, J and clone size derive from that table, while D and trimming were established from the DNA sequence. The profile covers some 80,000 clones, with roughly 85% appearing a single time and roughly 9.1% taken by the ten largest.

J is TRBJ2-3 and V is TRBV19, with unresolved D. Sequenced: peripheral blood. The receptor was isolated from a man in his fifties with COVID-19, enrolled during active disease. The CDR3 spells CASSIPSVTDTQYF. CDR3 bases: TGTGCCAGTAGTATCCCCAGTGTCACAGATACGCAGTATTTT.